The rows below give T cell receptor beta chains drawn from one sample of a study of tumour-infiltrating T cells in Burkitt lymphoma. Profiled with immunoSEQ multiplex PCR; TCRdb holds only in-frame clones, not every one. The sample lists approximately 4,000 clones; about 86% were seen once. Sequenced material: tumor tissue. These receptors all stem from a human donor with diffuse large B-cell lymphoma. Some clones in this sample may be carry-over from other donors' samples. CDR3s include the opening cysteine and the closing phenylalanine or tryptophan. Each record gives: D gene, clone size, J gene, CDR3 length, V gene, CDR3 protein, CDR3 DNA. The D gene is left open where the match is weak. Size values are once, few and many counts, or a class for expanded clones, and some rows have none.

>TRBD2|NA|TRBJ2-3|17|TRBV7-9
CASSPKRLAGGADTQYF
TGTGCCAGCAGTCCGAAGAGACTAGCGGGAGGGGCAGATACGCAGTATTTT
>NA|NA|TRBJ1-1|13|TRBV7-9
CASSLALNTEAFF
TGTGCCAGCAGTTTAGCTTTGAACACTGAAGCTTTCTTT
>TRBD1|NA|TRBJ2-7|15|TRBV14
CASSPYHRGPYEQYF
TGTGCCAGCAGCCCATATCACAGGGGTCCCTACGAGCAGTACTTC
>TRBD1|few|TRBJ1-1|14|TRBV19
CASNVGTGVPEAFF
TGTGCCAGTAACGTCGGGACAGGGGTACCTGAAGCTTTCTTT
>TRBD2|NA|TRBJ2-5|15|TRBV15
CATSRGTSGRETQYF
TGTGCCACCAGCAGGGGGACTAGCGGGAGGGAGACCCAGTACTTC
>TRBD1|NA|TRBJ2-4|16|TRBV4-1
CASSQDENRGQNIQYF
TGCGCCAGCAGCCAAGACGAAAACAGGGGCCAAAACATTCAGTACTTC
>TRBD2|NA|TRBJ2-7|15|TRBV30
CAWSITTSGVAEQYF
TGTGCCTGGAGTATTACGACTAGCGGGGTCGCCGAGCAGTACTTC
>NA|few|TRBJ2-3|15|TRBV7-9
CASSLRQGSTDTQYF
TGTGCCAGCAGCTTAAGACAAGGCAGCACAGATACGCAGTATTTT
>NA|once|TRBJ2-3|12|TRBV30
CAWSDSTDTQYF
TGTGCCTGGTCGGATAGCACAGATACGCAGTATTTT
>NA|NA|TRBJ2-5|13|TRBV28
CASSSPSLETQYF
TGTGCCAGCAGTTCACCGTCTCTAGAGACCCAGTACTTC
>NA|NA|TRBJ1-1|14|TRBV4-2
CASSQGEVGAEAFF
TGTGCCAGCAGCCAAGGGGAGGTTGGGGCTGAAGCTTTCTTT
>NA|NA|TRBJ1-2|13|TRBV19
CVSSMRGNYGYTF
TGTGTCAGTAGTATGAGGGGAAACTATGGCTACACCTTC
>TRBD2|NA|TRBJ2-7|17|TRBV4-2
CASSPRLAEKGSYEQYF
TGTGCCAGCAGCCCTCGACTAGCGGAAAAAGGCTCCTACGAGCAGTACTTC
>NA|NA|TRBJ2-1|12|TRBV7-6
CASTSPLLEQFF
TGTGCCAGCACCTCCCCTCTTTTAGAGCAGTTCTTC
>NA|few|TRBJ2-2|17|TRBV5-6
CASSLRPQDSNTGELFF
TGTGCCAGCAGCTTGCGTCCCCAGGACTCGAACACCGGGGAGCTGTTTTTT
>TRBD2|once|TRBJ2-7|15|TRBV19
CASSIGGLAVYEQYF
TGTGCCAGTAGTATAGGAGGACTAGCGGTATACGAGCAGTACTTC
>NA|NA|TRBJ2-1|16|TRBV19
CASTPRSGRTNNEQFF
TGTGCCAGTACCCCCCGATCGGGACGGACCAACAATGAGCAGTTCTTC
>NA|NA|TRBJ1-1|12|TRBV9
CASSVGEGTAFF
TGTGCCAGCAGCGTAGGTGAGGGTACAGCTTTCTTT
>NA|NA|TRBJ2-5|14|TRBV29-1
CSVGYAGGQETQYF
TGCAGCGTCGGGTACGCAGGGGGGCAAGAGACCCAGTACTTC
>NA|NA|TRBJ2-3|13|TRBV5-1
CASSTYSTDTQYF
TGCGCCAGCAGCACGTACAGCACAGATACGCAGTATTTT
>NA|once|TRBJ2-3|13|TRBV28
CASKGPRADTQYF
TGTGCCAGCAAAGGTCCTAGGGCAGATACGCAGTATTTT
>NA|few|TRBJ2-7|15|TRBV27
CASSLSGDGYYEQYF
TGTGCCAGCAGTTTATCGGGGGACGGCTACTACGAGCAGTACTTC
>NA|NA|TRBJ1-2|15|TRBV30
CAWSVLTGMNYGYTF
TGTGCCTGGAGTGTACTAACAGGGATGAACTATGGCTACACCTTC
>TRBD2|NA|TRBJ2-1|14|TRBV19
CASSPGTTYNEQFF
TGTGCCAGTAGTCCCGGGACTACCTACAATGAGCAGTTCTTC
>NA|NA|TRBJ1-1|17|TRBV6-1
CASSEGQGRVMNTEAFF
TGTGCCAGCAGTGAAGGGCAGGGGAGGGTCATGAACACTGAAGCTTTCTTT
>NA|NA|TRBJ2-7|15|TRBV6-5
CASSFGGASSYEQYF
TGTGCCAGCAGTTTTGGCGGCGCTTCTTCCTACGAGCAGTACTTC
>TRBD1|NA|TRBJ2-3|18|TRBV14
CASSHLPGQGNFADTQYF
TGTGCCAGCAGCCACCTTCCGGGACAGGGTAATTTTGCAGATACGCAGTATTTT
>NA|NA|TRBJ2-6|18|TRBV11-2
CASSLRAGFFSGANVLTF
TGTGCCAGCAGCTTAAGGGCAGGGTTTTTCTCTGGGGCCAACGTCCTGACTTTC
>TRBD1|NA|TRBJ2-2|18|TRBV10-1
CAPRAGGVSGENTGELFF
TGCGCCCCAAGGGCAGGGGGCGTCTCCGGGGAGAACACCGGGGAGCTGTTTTTT
>NA|NA|TRBJ1-1|11|TRBV6-1
CASSLHLEAFF
TGTGCCAGCAGCCTGCACCTAGAAGCTTTCTTT
>NA|NA|TRBJ2-6|16|TRBV11-2
CASRGPAFSGANVLTF
TGTGCCAGCAGGGGTCCGGCCTTCTCTGGGGCCAACGTCCTGACTTTC
>NA|NA|TRBJ1-1|13|TRBV5-5
CASSLDLGFEAFF
TGTGCCAGCAGCTTGGATCTGGGGTTCGAAGCTTTCTTT
>TRBD1|NA|TRBJ1-5|16|TRBV28
CASSSGQGVSNQPQHF
TGTGCCAGCAGTTCCGGACAGGGAGTTAGCAATCAGCCCCAGCATTTT
>TRBD1|NA|TRBJ2-2|15|TRBV10-2
CASSEDRGPTGELFF
TGCGCCAGCAGTGAGGACAGGGGGCCCACCGGGGAGCTGTTTTTT
>NA|once|TRBJ2-7|13|TRBV18
CASSPEQGYEQYF
TGTGCCAGCTCACCAGAACAGGGCTACGAGCAGTACTTC
>NA|NA|TRBJ2-7|12|TRBV7-9
CASSLAHYEQYF
TGTGCCAGCAGCTTAGCTCACTACGAGCAGTACTTC
>NA|once|TRBJ2-1|11|TRBV14
CASSQGLVSFF
TGTGCCAGCAGCCAAGGGCTAGTTTCGTTCTTC
>NA|once|TRBJ1-2|13|TRBV21-1
CASSNGCPYGYTF
TGTGCCAGCAGCAATGGGTGCCCCTATGGCTACACCTTC
>NA|NA|TRBJ1-1|14|TRBV30
CAWSWTLSGTEAFF
TGTGCCTGGAGTTGGACCCTAAGCGGCACTGAAGCTTTCTTT
>NA|once|TRBJ2-1|11|TRBV6-5
CASRYSDEQFF
TGTGCCAGCAGGTATAGTGATGAGCAATTCTTC
>TRBD1|few|TRBJ1-2|12|TRBV27
CASRGTGVGYTF
TGTGCCAGCAGGGGGACAGGGGTTGGCTACACCTTC
>TRBD2|NA|TRBJ2-3|15|TRBV2
CASSGEAGGPDTQYF
TGTGCCAGCAGTGGTGAGGCGGGAGGGCCGGATACGCAGTATTTT